A single sample is the source of the 9 T cell receptor beta chains below, sequenced in a study of cytomegalovirus exposure and HLA in healthy donors. Use of 60 Vbeta and 13 Jbeta primers characterized the PCR. Assay used: immunoSEQ multiplex PCR; TCRdb lists only in-frame clones, some missing. The repertoire has 100,000 to 150,000 clones, about 81% of them found once; the top ten carry less than 1.1%. The sample consisted of PBMCs. The origin of the receptors is a woman under 40 in good health and CMV-seronegative.

The chain uses TRBV7-2 and TRBJ2-7; TRBD2 matches at 10 bases. The CDR3 consists of 15 residues. Germline CDR1 reads SGHTA; CDR2 reads FQGNSA. J gave up 2 bases and V 4 bases, and 5 bases lay outside the gene matches. CDR3 DNA: TGTGCCAGCAGCTGGACTAGCGGAGATACCTACGAGCAGTACTTC. This codes for CASSWTSGDTYEQYF.

The gene calls are TRBV7-8 and TRBJ1-6; D is uncertain. The V gene's germline CDR1 is SGHVS and CDR2 FQNEAQ. The V end was cut by 5 bases, the J end by 6 bases, with 8 bases between. The CDR3 covers 13 residues. The CDR3 DNA reads TGTGCCAGCAGCCGGGATCTTAATTCACCCCTCCACTTT. Protein product: CASSRDLNSPLHF.

This clone turned up a few times. The chain couples TRBV10-3 to TRBJ2-1; 8 nucleotides agree with TRBD2. The V gene end was trimmed by 4 bases and the J gene end by 9 bases; junction bases not matched to a gene: 17. This CDR3 comprises 17 residues. Germline V gene lookup returns CDR1 ENHRY and CDR2 SYGVKD. In nucleotides, the CDR3 is TGTGCCATCAGTGGACAGGTTTTGGGACTAGGGCCTTCTGAGCAGTTCTTC. It translates to CAISGQVLGLGPSEQFF.

The chain has TRBV6-6 and TRBJ2-5, with TRBD2 identical over 12 bases. The CDR3 has 15 residues. Unmatched junction bases numbered 8, after V lost 8 bases and J lost 4 bases. Per germline, CDR1 MNHNY and CDR2 SVGAGI (reference sequence). The CDR3 region has the DNA TGTGCCAGCTTTCAATTGGGACTAGCGGGAGAGACCCAGTACTTC. Translating it yields CASFQLGLAGETQYF.

The CDR3 protein is CASSGGLTVGAGELFF. CDR3 bases: TGTGCCAGCAGCGGGGGTTTGACAGTAGGCGCCGGGGAGCTGTTTTTT. The chain carries TRBV2 and TRBJ2-2; maybe TRBD2 (6 bases). Deletions cut 6 bases from V and 6 bases from J, with 20 bases between. There are 16 residues in the CDR3. Looked up from germline, CDR1 is SNHLY and CDR2 is FYNNEI.

This rearrangement joins TRBV13 to TRBJ2-1; D call uncertain. CDR1 and CDR2 from the germline V gene are PRHDT and FYEKMQ (reference sequence). This CDR3 has 11 residues. V was clipped by 2 bases and J by 7 bases, with 3 bases between them. DNA of the CDR3: TGTGCCAGCAGCTTATCTAATGAGCAGTTCTTC. Translating it yields CASSLSNEQFF.

This chain links TRBV19 with TRBJ1-1; 7 nucleotides line up with TRBD1. Per the germline V gene, CDR1 is LNHDA and CDR2 is SQIVND (reference sequence). Germline trimming cut 7 bases from V and 1 base from J; bases unmatched to any gene: 9. The CDR3 totals 15 residues. The chain's CDR3 is CASTYLQGGNTEAFF. DNA of the CDR3: TGTGCCAGTACCTACCTCCAGGGGGGGAACACTGAAGCTTTCTTT.

The J gene is TRBJ1-2, the V gene TRBV18; tentative D call: TRBD1 (6 bases). V was shortened by 8 bases and J by 2 bases, with 9 bases between the two germline ends. The CDR3 runs 12 residues. The germline V gene encodes CDR1 KGHSH and CDR2 LQKENI. The CDR3 DNA reads TGTGCCAGCACGACAGGAAACTATGGCTACACCTTC. Amino acid sequence: CASTTGNYGYTF.

The chain carries TRBV5-1 and TRBJ1-1; weak D call: TRBD1 (6 bases). Trimming removed 4 bases at V and 7 bases at J, with 17 bases between. This CDR3 has 14 amino acids. CDR1 SGHRS and CDR2 YFSETQ come from the germline V gene. CDR3 bases: TGCGCCAGCAGCGACCCGGACAGTGCGGTTGAAGCTTTCTTT. It encodes CASSDPDSAVEAFF.